What follows are 8 T cell receptor beta chains derived from one specimen sequenced in a study of T cell responses to AZD1222 COVID-19 vaccine. TCRdb's copy holds only in-frame clones and misses some; the assay was immunoSEQ multiplex PCR. The table lists approximately 190,000 clones, approximately 94% of them singletons. Material: peripheral blood, obtained on day 0 of AZD1222 vaccination. These receptors were obtained from an adult in good health.

The chain employs TRBV21-1 and TRBJ2-2; the table's TRBD2 call for D was not verified on the DNA. TRBV21-1 is deemed a pseudogene. There are 13 residues in the CDR3. DNA of the CDR3: TGTGCCAGCAGCAATCCCCTTCCGGGGGAGCTGTTTTTT. It specifies CASSNPLPGELFF.

The chain is built from TRBV18 and TRBJ1-2, with D possibly being TRBD1 (6 bases). There are 16 residues in the CDR3. Per the germline V gene, CDR1 is KGHSH and CDR2 is LQKENI. V was shortened by 6 bases and J by 4 bases, with 21 bases between the two germline ends. CDR3 sequence: CASSPRAGASIYGYTF. The CDR3 DNA reads TGTGCCAGCTCCCCTAGGGCAGGGGCTTCCATCTATGGCTACACCTTC.

The count of this clone is one. This rearrangement joins TRBV25-1 to TRBJ1-1; D ambiguous. CDR3 length: 13 residues. Germline lookup yields CDR1 MGHDK and CDR2 SYGVNS. Trimming pared 4 bases from V and 3 bases from J, leaving 9 bases between. The CDR3 loop is CASSGRWDTEAFF. The CDR3 nucleotides read TGTGCCAGCAGTGGAAGGTGGGACACTGAAGCTTTCTTT.

The V call is TRBV6-2 or TRBV6-3, the J call TRBJ1-5, with TRBD1 matching over 9 bases. Germline V gene lookup returns CDR1 MNHEY and CDR2 SVGEGT. The CDR3 totals 15 residues. With V trimmed by 4 bases and J by 7 bases, 8 bases remained unmatched. DNA of the CDR3: TGTGCCAGCAGTTTTATACAGGGGGCCTACCAGCCCCAGCATTTT. Protein product: CASSFIQGAYQPQHF.

V gene TRBV7-8 combines with J gene TRBJ1-5; 10 bases agree with TRBD1. CDR3 length: 15 residues. Trimming cost V 5 bases and J 6 bases; bases outside gene matches: 7. CDR1 SGHVS and CDR2 FQNEAQ come from the germline V gene. The CDR3 nucleotides read TGTGCCAGCAGCCTCAGCCGGACAGGGGGTCAGCCCCAGCATTTT. It codes for CASSLSRTGGQPQHF.

The genes are TRBV11-1 and TRBJ2-2, with 7 nucleotides matching TRBD1. Germline values: CDR1 SGHAT, CDR2 FQDESV (reference sequence). Trimming at V came to 2 bases and at J to 6 bases, leaving 0 bases not matched to a gene. The CDR3 sequence is 13 residues long. The CDR3 loop reads CASSLQGAGELFF. The DNA for the CDR3 is TGTGCCAGCAGCTTACAGGGGGCCGGGGAGCTGTTTTTT. Full variable domain (remainder filled in from reference TRBV11-1 and TRBJ2-2): EAEVAQSPRYKITEKSQAVAFWCDPISGHATLYWYRQILGQGPELLVQFQDESVVDDSQLPKDRFSAERLKGVDSTLKIQPAELGDSAMYLCASSLQGAGELFFGEGSRLTVL.

The chain carries TRBV6-1 and TRBJ1-2; no firm D call. The germline V gene has CDR1 MNHNS and CDR2 SASEGT. V was cut by 0 bases and J by 2 bases, with 13 bases left in between. The CDR3 runs to 16 residues. CDR3 bases: TGTGCCAGCAGTGAAGCATCGGCCCTACCAAACTATGGCTACACCTTC. Protein: CASSEASALPNYGYTF.

The V gene is TRBV2, the J gene TRBJ2-2; weak D call: TRBD2 (7 bases). Germline V gene data show CDR1 as SNHLY and CDR2 as FYNNEI. Between the trimmed V and J ends, which lost 8 bases and 5 bases, there was a span of 15 bases. This CDR3 region has 14 residues. The CDR3 sequence: CASRAGAGTGELFF. CDR3 nucleotides: TGTGCCAGCCGGGCGGGGGCCGGGACCGGGGAGCTGTTTTTT.